This T cell receptor (beta chain) emerged from a study of human T cells and chemical hapten exposure. Study details: Across the whole study, which lasted about 6 months, patients were given diphenylcyclopropenone on the scalp once a week. Study-wide results and limits: TCRs at a frequency above 1 in 1000 stayed unchanged with DPC sensitization. There were significantly more large CDR3 similarity clusters among expanded TCRs than among controls.

A note on this clonotype: The antigen is undetermined.

Stated time point: patch test 2, 6 weeks after DPC sensitization. As to treatment: therapeutic diphenylcyclopropenone sensitization with weekly scalp DPC. TCRdb analysed the RACE reads with MiXCR anew, one entry per CDR3 protein. The sample gives about 140,000 distinct CDR3 sequences, 12% of which show up once; 1.1% to 1.5% is in the top ten. This clonotype originated in a woman aged 45-60 years with alopecia areata. Some clones in this sample may be carry-over from other donors' samples. The material sequenced was whole blood, taken in connection with sensitization to the hapten diphenylcyclopropenone (DPC).

The CDR3 here is CSAKTGLVEQFF. CDR3 in DNA: TGCAGTGCTAAGACAGGGTTGGTGGAGCAGTTCTTC. The J gene is TRBJ2-1, the V gene TRBV20-1, with 7 nucleotides matching TRBD1. Trimming at V came to 4 bases and at J to 10 bases, leaving 7 bases not matched to a gene. Germline V gene lookup returns CDR1 DFQATT and CDR2 SNEGSKA (reference sequence). CDR3 length equals 12 residues.